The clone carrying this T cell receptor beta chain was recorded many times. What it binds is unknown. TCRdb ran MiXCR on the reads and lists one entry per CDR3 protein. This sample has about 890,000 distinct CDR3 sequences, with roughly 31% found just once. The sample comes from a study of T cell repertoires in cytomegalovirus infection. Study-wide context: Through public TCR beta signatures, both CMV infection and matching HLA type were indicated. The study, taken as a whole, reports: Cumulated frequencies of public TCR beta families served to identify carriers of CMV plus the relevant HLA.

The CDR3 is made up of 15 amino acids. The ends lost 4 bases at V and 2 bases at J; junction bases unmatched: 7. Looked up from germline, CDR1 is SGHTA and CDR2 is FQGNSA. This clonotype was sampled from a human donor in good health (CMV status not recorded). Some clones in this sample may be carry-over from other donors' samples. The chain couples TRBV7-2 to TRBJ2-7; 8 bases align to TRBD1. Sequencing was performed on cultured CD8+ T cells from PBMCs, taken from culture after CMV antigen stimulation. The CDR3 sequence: CASSSPGTGPYEQYF. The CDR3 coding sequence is TGTGCCAGCAGCTCTCCCGGGACAGGCCCCTACGAGCAGTACTTC.